This T cell receptor beta chain was captured by sequencing in a study of CD8 T cells in ankylosing spondylitis. Study-wide results and limits: As reported, disease-linked clones showed significant enrichment in matched ankylosing spondylitis synovial fluid. What seemed typical of ankylosing spondylitis blood was a TCR beta motif built from eight highly homologous variants.

The CDR3 totals 16 residues. Deletions cut 0 bases from V and 0 bases from J, with 12 bases between. Germline CDR1 reads SGHTA; CDR2 reads FQGNSA. This clonotype was recorded a few times. Its specificity is not known. TCR beta libraries were made by quantitative 5'-RACE with molecular barcodes. TCRdb reprocessed the 5' RACE reads via MiXCR and lists one record per CDR3 protein. This sample has hundreds of thousands of distinct CDR3 sequences, with 17% found just once. The chain links TRBV7-2 to TRBJ2-7, with a tentative D call TRBD2 (5 bases). The sequence was obtained from a male donor with ankylosing spondylitis. What was sequenced was blood, either unsorted or a sorted T cell fraction (not recorded which). CDR3 residues: CASSLAGSVVSYEQYF. The DNA of the CDR3 is TGTGCCAGCAGCTTAGCCGGTAGCGTTGTCTCCTACGAGCAGTACTTC.